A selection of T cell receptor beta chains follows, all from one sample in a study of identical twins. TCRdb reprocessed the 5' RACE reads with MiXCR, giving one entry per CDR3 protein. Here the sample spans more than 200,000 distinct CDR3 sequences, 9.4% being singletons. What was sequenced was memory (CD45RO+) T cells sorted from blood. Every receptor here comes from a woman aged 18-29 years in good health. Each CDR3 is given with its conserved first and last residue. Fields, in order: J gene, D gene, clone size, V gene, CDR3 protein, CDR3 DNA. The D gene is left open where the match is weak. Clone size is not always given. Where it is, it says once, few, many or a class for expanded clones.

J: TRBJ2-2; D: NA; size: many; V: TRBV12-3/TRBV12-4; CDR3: CASSADRSGELFF; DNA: TGTGCCAGCAGTGCCGACAGGTCCGGGGAGCTGTTTTTT
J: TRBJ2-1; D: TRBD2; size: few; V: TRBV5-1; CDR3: CASSLDPSGGVNEQFF; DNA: TGCGCCAGCAGCTTGGACCCTAGCGGGGGGGTAAATGAGCAGTTCTTC
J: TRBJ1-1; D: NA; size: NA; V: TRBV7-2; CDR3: CASSLARGGEAFF; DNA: TGTGCCAGCAGCTTAGCCCGGGGCGGTGAAGCTTTCTTT
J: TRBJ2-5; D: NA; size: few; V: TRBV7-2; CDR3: CASSWVQETQYF; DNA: TGTGCCAGCAGCTGGGTACAAGAGACCCAGTACTTC
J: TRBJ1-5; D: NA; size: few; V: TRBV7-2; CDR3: CASSLGEGGPQHF; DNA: TGTGCCAGCAGCTTAGGAGAGGGGGGTCCCCAGCATTTT
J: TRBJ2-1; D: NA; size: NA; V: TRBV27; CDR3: CASTLPPGGPHYNEQFF; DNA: TGTGCCAGCACCTTACCCCCCGGGGGGCCCCACTACAATGAGCAGTTCTTC
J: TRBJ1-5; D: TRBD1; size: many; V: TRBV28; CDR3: CASSSRQGGSSNQPQHF; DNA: TGTGCCAGCAGTTCTCGACAGGGAGGAAGTAGCAATCAGCCCCAGCATTTT
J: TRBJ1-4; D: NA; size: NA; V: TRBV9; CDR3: CASSTGATNEKLFF; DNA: TGTGCCAGCAGCACAGGAGCAACTAATGAAAAACTGTTTTTT
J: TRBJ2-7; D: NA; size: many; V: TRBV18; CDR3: CASSPGGFPYEQYF; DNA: TGTGCCAGCTCACCAGGAGGGTTCCCCTACGAGCAGTACTTC
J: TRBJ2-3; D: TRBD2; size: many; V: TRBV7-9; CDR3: CASSLGGTSMSDTQYF; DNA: TGTGCCAGCAGCTTAGGGGGGACTAGCATGTCGGATACGCAGTATTTT
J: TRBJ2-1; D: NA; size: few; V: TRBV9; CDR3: CASSVVGDSYNEQFF; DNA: TGTGCCAGCAGCGTAGTTGGGGATTCCTACAATGAGCAGTTCTTC
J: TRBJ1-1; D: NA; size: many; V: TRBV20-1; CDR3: CSARPATLPNPEAFF; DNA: TGCAGTGCCAGGCCGGCGACTTTGCCTAATCCTGAAGCTTTCTTT
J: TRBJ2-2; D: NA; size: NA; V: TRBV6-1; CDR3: CASNPTRANTGELFF; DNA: TGTGCCAGCAACCCAACCCGGGCGAACACCGGGGAGCTGTTTTTT
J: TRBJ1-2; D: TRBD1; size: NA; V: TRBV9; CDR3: CASRGTGTGGAGGYTF; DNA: TGTGCCAGCAGGGGTACCGGGACAGGGGGCGCAGGTGGCTACACCTTC
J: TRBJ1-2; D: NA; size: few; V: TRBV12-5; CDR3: CASGLDLTGGNYGYTF; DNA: TGTGCTAGTGGTTTAGACTTAACAGGAGGCAACTATGGCTACACCTTC
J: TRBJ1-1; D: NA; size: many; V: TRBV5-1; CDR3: CASSLFGVTEAFF; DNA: TGCGCCAGCAGCCTGTTCGGGGTCACTGAAGCTTTCTTT
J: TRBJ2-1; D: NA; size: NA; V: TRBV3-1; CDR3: CASSQDFLTGTRGGFF; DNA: TGTGCCAGCAGCCAAGATTTTCTAACCGGGACTCGAGGGGGGTTCTTC
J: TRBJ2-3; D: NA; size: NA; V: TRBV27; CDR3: CASSESTTSPSTDTQYF; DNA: TGTGCCAGCAGTGAGTCGACTACCTCGCCTAGCACAGATACGCAGTATTTT
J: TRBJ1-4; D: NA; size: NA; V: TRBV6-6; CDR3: CASWGTNEKLFF; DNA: TGTGCCTCTTGGGGTACTAATGAAAAACTGTTTTTT
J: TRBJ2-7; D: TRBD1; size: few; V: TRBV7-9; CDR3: CASSRDRTSYEQYF; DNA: TGTGCCAGCAGCCGGGACAGGACCTCCTACGAGCAGTACTTC
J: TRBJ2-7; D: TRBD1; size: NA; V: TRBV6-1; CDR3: CASSRGQGGYEQYF; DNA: TGTGCCAGCAGCCGCGGACAGGGGGGCTACGAGCAGTACTTC
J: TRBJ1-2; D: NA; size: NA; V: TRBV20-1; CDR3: CSAVPGTSGYTF; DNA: TGCAGTGCGGTCCCAGGGACCTCTGGCTACACCTTC
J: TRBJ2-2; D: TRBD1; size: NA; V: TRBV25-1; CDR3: CASSGTGGITGELFF; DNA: TGTGCCAGCTCCGGGACAGGGGGTATCACCGGGGAGCTGTTTTTT
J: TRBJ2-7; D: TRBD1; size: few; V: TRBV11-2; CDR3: CASTLDRGQGQYF; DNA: TGTGCCAGCACCCTTGACAGGGGGCAAGGGCAGTACTTC
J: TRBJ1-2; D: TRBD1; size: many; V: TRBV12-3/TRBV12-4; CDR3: CASSLAPGGDGYTF; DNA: TGTGCCAGCAGTTTAGCGCCAGGGGGAGACGGCTACACCTTC
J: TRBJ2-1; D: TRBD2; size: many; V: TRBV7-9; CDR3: CASSLALAESPDNEQFF; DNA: TGTGCCAGCAGCTTAGCGCTAGCGGAGAGCCCCGACAATGAGCAGTTCTTC